This entry lists 6 T cell receptor beta chains sequenced from one sample in a study of blood T cell repertoires in COVID-19. Sequencing used immunoSEQ multiplex PCR; TCRdb keeps in-frame clones, though not all of them. The sample consists of about 310,000 clones, approximately 86% of them appearing once. The source material was peripheral blood. The receptor set was obtained from a man aged 70-80 years with acute or convalescent COVID-19.

The rearrangement joins TRBV19 to TRBJ1-1; D unclear. Per the germline V gene, CDR1 is LNHDA and CDR2 is SQIVND (reference sequence). This CDR3 is built from 14 residues. V was shortened by 7 bases and J by 2 bases, with 14 bases between the two germline ends. CDR3 residues: CASTWSRSNTEAFF. Written as DNA, the CDR3 is TGTGCCAGTACCTGGAGTAGGAGTAACACTGAAGCTTTCTTT.

The chain employs TRBV9 and TRBJ2-1, with a tentative D call TRBD2 (6 bases). Looked up from germline, CDR1 is SGDLS and CDR2 is YYNGEE. The CDR3 is 15 residues long. Between the trimmed V and J ends, which lost 3 bases and 0 bases, there was a span of 10 bases. The CDR3 sequence is CASSAFGSSYNEQFF. CDR3 sequence (DNA): TGTGCCAGCAGCGCATTCGGGAGCTCCTACAATGAGCAGTTCTTC.

In the case of this clone: Other DNA sequences in this sample translate to the same CDR3. V and J are TRBV3-1 (or the pseudogene TRBV3-2) and TRBJ2-3; unclear D gene. V lost 1 base, J lost 6 bases, and 5 bases lay in between. From germline, CDR1 is LGHDT and CDR2 YNNKEL (reference sequence). This CDR3 has 12 residues. The CDR3 bases are TGTGCCAGCAGCCAAGTCCGGGATACGCAGTATTTT. It specifies CASSQVRDTQYF.

The J gene is TRBJ2-1, the V gene TRBV28, with TRBD2 matching 11 bases. V gave up 3 bases and J gave up 7 bases; unmatched junction bases: 5. Germline lookup yields CDR1 MDHEN and CDR2 SYDVKM. This CDR3 contains 15 residues. CDR3 in amino acids: CASSFSGRDPNEQFF. Written as DNA, the CDR3 is TGTGCCAGCAGTTTTAGCGGGAGGGACCCTAATGAGCAGTTCTTC.

The V gene is TRBV19, the J gene TRBJ2-7; TRBD2 matches at 7 bases. The CDR3 runs to 17 residues. CDR1 is LNHDA, CDR2 SQIVND, per germline (reference sequence). J gave up 7 bases and V 3 bases, and 18 bases lay outside the gene matches. The CDR3 here is CASSMGGSSVSSREQYF. Written as DNA, the CDR3 is TGTGCCAGTAGTATGGGGGGGTCTAGCGTATCCTCTCGTGAGCAGTACTTC.

This rearrangement joins TRBV10-3 to TRBJ2-2, with TRBD2 matching over 9 bases. This CDR3 is built from 14 residues. With V trimmed by 10 bases and J by 3 bases, 6 bases remained unmatched. Germline CDR1 is ENHRY and CDR2 is SYGVKD. This CDR3 reads CATSERGDTGELFF. Written as DNA, the CDR3 is TGTGCCACCAGCGAGCGGGGGGACACCGGGGAGCTGTTTTTT.